One sample yielded the 29 T cell receptor beta chains listed below, sequenced in a study of identical twins. TCRdb processed the 5' RACE reads anew with MiXCR; each CDR3 protein has one entry. The sample has 650,000 to 750,000 distinct CDR3 sequences; about 20% are singletons. These sequences were also reported in another study, on T cells expressing NK-cell markers.

The sequenced sample was PBMCs. Receptor source: a woman between 18 and 29 years old in good health.

V and J are TRBV7-2 and TRBJ2-6; no reliable D call. Germline V lookup: CDR1 SGHTA, CDR2 FQGNSA. The V end lost 3 bases, the J end lost 1 base, and 13 bases lay between the germline ends. The CDR3 extends over 17 amino acids. CDR3: CASSFEATRSGANVLTF. CDR3 nucleotides: TGTGCCAGCAGCTTTGAGGCTACTCGTTCTGGGGCCAACGTCCTGACTTTC.

A few counts support this clonotype. V usage is TRBV5-4 and J usage is TRBJ2-3; D is possibly TRBD1 or TRBD2 (6 bases each). Germline CDR1 SGHNT, CDR2 YYREEE (reference sequence). The CDR3 runs 14 residues. The germline V and J ends were trimmed by 6 bases and 2 bases, with 13 bases remaining between them. CDR3 nucleotide sequence: TGTGCCAGCAAGGGGGGCCAATACACAGATACGCAGTATTTT. Protein: CASKGGQYTDTQYF.

This clonotype has at least ten counts. This chain links TRBV20-1 with TRBJ2-5; D remains ambiguous. This CDR3 contains 11 residues. Deletions cut 3 bases from V and 5 bases from J, with 7 bases between. Germline V gene lookup returns CDR1 DFQATT and CDR2 SNEGSKA (reference sequence). CDR3 protein: CSARLVETQYF. The CDR3 DNA is TGCAGTGCTAGGCTGGTGGAGACCCAGTACTTC.

This clonotype was observed a handful of times. Germline and junction disagree at one end, which may indicate a read error. The rearrangement links TRBV7-2 to TRBJ2-7; D not certain. The CDR3 totals 13 residues. CDR1 is SGHTA, CDR2 FQGNSA, per germline. The DNA for the CDR3 is TGTGCCAGCAGCCCCCCAGATCCCCTGAGGCTTAACTTC. This encodes CASSPPDPLRLNF.

This clonotype was recorded a few times. V usage is TRBV6-1 and J usage is TRBJ2-1; 8 nucleotides match TRBD2. Trimming removed 7 bases from V and 6 bases from J; junction bases left unmatched: 8. CDR3 length equals 14 residues. Germline CDR1 reads MNHNS; CDR2 reads SASEGT. The CDR3 reads CASTTPGLGNEQFF. In nucleotides, the CDR3 is TGTGCCAGCACTACCCCGGGACTAGGCAATGAGCAGTTCTTC.

There are many counts of this clonotype. The CDR3 DNA reads as TGCGCCAGCAGGACCTCCTACGAGCAGTACTTC. It specifies CASRTSYEQYF. This rearrangement joins TRBV5-1 to TRBJ2-7; no clear D gene. Trimming left V 5 bases short and J 0 bases short, with 3 bases between. Germline CDR1 reads SGHRS; CDR2 reads YFSETQ. The CDR3 loop spans 11 amino acids.

This clonotype was seen a few times. The chain carries TRBV7-6 and TRBJ2-3, with D perhaps TRBD1 or TRBD2 (5 bases each). Deletions cut 5 bases from V and 2 bases from J, with 14 bases between. This CDR3 spans 15 amino acids. CDR1 and CDR2 (germline): SGHVS, FNYEAQ. CDR3 DNA sequence: TGTGCCAGCAGCCCAACTACCGGGGCCACAGATACGCAGTATTTT. As protein: CASSPTTGATDTQYF.

CDR3 sequence: CASSLRGFEQYF. The CDR3, as DNA: TGTGCCAGCAGTTTACGGGGTTTCGAGCAGTACTTC. The V gene is TRBV12-3 or TRBV12-4, the J gene TRBJ2-7; weak D call: TRBD2 (5 bases). Trimming pared 2 bases from V and 6 bases from J, leaving 8 bases between. The CDR3 spans 12 residues.

The V and J genes are TRBV10-3 and TRBJ2-7; TRBD1 is a possible D gene (5 bases). The CDR3 is made up of 14 amino acids. V shed 3 bases and J shed 7 bases, with 16 bases lying between them. Per the germline V gene, CDR1 is ENHRY and CDR2 is SYGVKD. CDR3 sequence: CAISDYSGSSEQYF. CDR3 coding DNA: TGTGCCATCAGTGATTATTCAGGGTCAAGTGAGCAGTACTTC.

The CDR3 reads CASTAGHYGYTF. CDR3 nucleotides: TGTGCCAGCACCGCCGGGCACTATGGCTACACCTTC. The chain recombines TRBV6-5 with TRBJ1-2; D is unresolved. This CDR3 has 12 residues. CDR1 and CDR2 from the germline V gene are MNHEY and SVGAGI. Trimming removed 7 bases from V and 3 bases from J, with 9 bases in between.

This rearrangement joins TRBV12-3 or TRBV12-4 to TRBJ2-4, with D possibly TRBD2 on 6 matching bases. The length of the CDR3 is 15 residues. Trimming removed 4 bases at V and 0 bases at J, with 10 bases between. CDR3 DNA: TGTGCCAGCAGTTCCGCGGGACTAGCCAAAAACATTCAGTACTTC. It translates to CASSSAGLAKNIQYF.

This rearrangement joins TRBV27 to TRBJ2-7, with a weak D call TRBD1 (6 bases). This CDR3 comprises 15 residues. Looked up from germline, CDR1 is MNHEY and CDR2 is SMNVEV (reference sequence). The V and J ends lost 6 bases and 3 bases respectively, with 18 bases between them. Here the CDR3 DNA reads TGTGCCAGCAGACGAACAGGGAGTTGGGGCTACGAGCAGTACTTC. This sequence encodes CASRRTGSWGYEQYF.

This clonotype showed up just a few times. This may come from a read error, since a much larger clone is one base off. The chain combines TRBV24-1 with TRBJ2-1; the D is unclear. V lost 1 base, J lost 4 bases, and 1 base lay in between. CDR1 is KGHDR and CDR2 is SFDVKD in the germline V gene. The CDR3 length is 12 residues. The CDR3: CATSDFYNEQFF. As DNA, the CDR3 is TGTGCCACCAGTGATTTTTACAATGAGCAGTTCTTC.

In this sample, this clonotype turned up a few times. The rearrangement links TRBV29-1 to TRBJ2-7, with TRBD1 matching 9 bases. Germline V gene lookup returns CDR1 SQVTM and CDR2 ANQGSEA. Unmatched junction bases numbered 4, after V lost 7 bases and J lost 0 bases. The CDR3 is made up of 13 amino acids. DNA for the CDR3: TGCAGCGGTAAGACAGGGGGCTCCTACGAGCAGTACTTC. This gives the protein CSGKTGGSYEQYF.

This clonotype was counted a few times. The rearrangement uses TRBV6-5 and TRBJ1-2; 11 bases map to TRBD1. V shed 2 bases, J shed 4 bases, and the junction held 3 bases outside the gene matches. The CDR3 contains 15 residues. Germline V gene lookup returns CDR1 MNHEY and CDR2 SVGAGI. The CDR3 loop is CASSYADRGLYGYTF. The CDR3 nucleotides read TGTGCCAGCAGTTACGCGGACAGGGGGCTCTATGGCTACACCTTC.

The chain has TRBV6-5 and TRBJ2-3; TRBD2 aligns across 8 bases. The CDR3 runs to 15 residues. The V and J ends lost 2 bases and 1 base, in that order; junction bases with no gene match: 2. Germline loops: CDR1 MNHEY, CDR2 SVGAGI. CDR3 DNA sequence: TGTGCCAGCAGTTACGGACTAGCTGGCACAGATACGCAGTATTTT. Translated, it gives CASSYGLAGTDTQYF.

This clonotype occurred a few times. This chain joins TRBV12-3 or TRBV12-4 and TRBJ2-7; maybe TRBD1 (5 bases). The CDR3 runs to 13 residues. V lost 7 bases and J lost 1, with 11 bases in between. CDR3 amino acids: CASTPGHSYEQYF. The CDR3 nucleotides read TGTGCCAGCACCCCAGGGCATTCCTACGAGCAGTACTTC.

The gene calls are TRBV11-2 and TRBJ2-3; TRBD2 matches 8 bases. With V trimmed by 5 bases and J by 5 bases, 9 bases remained unmatched. The CDR3 spans 15 residues. Germline V gene sequence: CDR1 SGHAT, CDR2 FQNNGV. CDR3 amino acids: CASSIRGGPLDTQYF. CDR3 in DNA: TGTGCCAGCAGCATACGCGGGGGGCCATTAGATACGCAGTATTTT.

This clonotype has a handful of counts. The rearrangement uses TRBV5-6 and TRBJ2-4, with D possibly being TRBD1 (5 bases). The V gene lost 1 base and the J gene lost 5 bases, with 7 bases spanning the gap. CDR1 is SGHDT, CDR2 YYEEEE, per germline. CDR3 length: 13 amino acids. CDR3 sequence reads: CASSLSGQNIQYF. CDR3 coding DNA: TGTGCCAGCAGCTTGTCAGGGCAAAACATTCAGTACTTC.

This clonotype was observed a handful of times. This chain connects TRBV20-1 to TRBJ2-3; 11 bases agree with TRBD2. V gave up 1 base and J gave up 7 bases; unmatched junction bases: 7. The CDR3 has 15 residues. Looked up from germline, CDR1 is DFQATT and CDR2 is SNEGSKA (reference sequence). This CDR3 is CSARAVAGGLHTQYF. CDR3 DNA sequence: TGCAGTGCTAGAGCTGTAGCGGGGGGGCTACATACGCAGTATTTT.

This clonotype was seen only a few times. This chain connects TRBV20-1 to TRBJ1-6; no reliable D call. CDR1 and CDR2 (germline): DFQATT, SNEGSKA (reference sequence). There are 10 residues in the CDR3. Trimming pared 8 bases from V and 9 bases from J, leaving 8 bases between. As DNA, the CDR3 is TGCAGTACACCCGGTTCACCCCTCCACTTT. As protein: CSTPGSPLHF.

This rearrangement joins TRBV7-9 to TRBJ2-7; D is ambiguous. Trimming shortened V by 1 base and J by 4 bases, and 17 bases separated the two germline ends. The germline V gene has CDR1 SEHNR and CDR2 FQNEAQ (reference sequence). CDR3 length: 16 residues. DNA for the CDR3: TGTGCCAGCAGCTTAGGTCCGAGGCAGAGACCGTACGAGCAGTACTTC. Encoded protein: CASSLGPRQRPYEQYF.

This clonotype was recorded at least ten times. The V gene is TRBV5-1, the J gene TRBJ2-7; possible D gene TRBD1, 6 bases. Per the germline V gene, CDR1 is SGHRS and CDR2 is YFSETQ. The CDR3 has 13 amino acids. Trimming took off 4 bases at V and 6 bases at J, with 14 bases between the two ends. Written as DNA, the CDR3 is TGCGCCAGCAGCGAACCAGGGGAAGGCGAGCAGTACTTC. Its translation is CASSEPGEGEQYF.

The chain recombines TRBV7-9 with TRBJ2-1; 10 nucleotides match TRBD2. This CDR3 contains 16 residues. V lost 2 bases and J lost 7; bases outside the gene matches: 8. Germline V gene data show CDR1 as SEHNR and CDR2 as FQNEAQ (reference sequence). Here the CDR3 DNA reads TGTGCCAGCAGCTTACTAACTAGCGGGGTTACAAATGAGCAGTTCTTC. Its protein is CASSLLTSGVTNEQFF.

This clonotype occurred many times. The rearrangement joins TRBV9 to TRBJ2-7; D not certain. The germline V and J ends were trimmed by 0 bases and 0 bases, with 13 bases remaining between them. Germline V CDR1 and CDR2: SGDLS, YYNGEE. The CDR3 runs to 16 residues. The CDR3 nucleotides are TGTGCCAGCAGCGTAGGGGCGATTAGCAGCTCCTACGAGCAGTACTTC. This translates into CASSVGAISSSYEQYF. Drawing the rest from reference TRBV9 and TRBJ2-7, the complete variable domain is DSGVTQTPKHLITATGQRVTLRCSPRSGDLSVYWYQQSLDQGLQFLIQYYNGEERAKGNILERFSAQQFPDLHSELNLSSLELGDSALYFCASSVGAISSSYEQYFGPGTRLTVT.

This clonotype was seen more than once but under ten times. The rearrangement joins TRBV20-1 to TRBJ2-7; 10 nucleotides agree with TRBD1. Germline V gene lookup returns CDR1 DFQATT and CDR2 SNEGSKA (reference sequence). The CDR3 length is 13 residues. With V trimmed by 6 bases and J by 5 bases, 7 bases remained unmatched. CDR3 in DNA: TGCAGTGCCACCGGGACAGGGGACCACGAGCAGTACTTC. This sequence encodes CSATGTGDHEQYF.

The chain uses TRBV7-8 and TRBJ2-1, with TRBD1 identical over 8 bases. V shed 4 bases and J 15 bases; nucleotides not matched to a gene: 23. CDR1 is SGHVS, CDR2 FQNEAQ, per germline. The CDR3 runs to 17 residues. The DNA for the CDR3 is TGTGCCAGCAGCTGGATAGTTACCGAGACAGGGGTTAAGGATATGTTCTTC. Translated, it gives CASSWIVTETGVKDMFF.

The table lists this clonotype with a few counts. The gene calls are TRBV6-5 and TRBJ2-3; unclear D gene. Between the trimmed V and J ends, which lost 0 bases and 6 bases, there was a span of 16 bases. Germline V gives CDR1 MNHEY, CDR2 SVGAGI. The CDR3 consists of 16 residues. The CDR3 reads CASSYSIMRPVDTQYF. CDR3 bases: TGTGCCAGCAGTTACTCTATTATGAGACCTGTGGATACGCAGTATTTT.

The rearrangement uses TRBV5-5 and TRBJ2-5; a possible D gene is TRBD2 (5 bases). Between the trimmed V and J ends, which lost 5 bases and 7 bases, there was a span of 15 bases. The CDR3 runs to 13 residues. Germline V gene lookup returns CDR1 SGHKS and CDR2 YYEKEE (reference sequence). The chain's CDR3 is CASSYDAAGTQYF. DNA for the CDR3: TGTGCCAGCAGTTACGATGCGGCGGGGACCCAGTACTTC.